Detailed here is one T cell receptor beta chain. The antigen is not known. The germline CDR1 and CDR2 sequences are SEHNR and FQNEAQ (reference sequence). The ends were cut back, 5 bases at V and 3 bases at J, with 21 bases in the middle. There are 17 residues in the CDR3. MiXCR, applied by TCRdb to the 5' RACE reads, yields one record per CDR3 protein. The sample contains fewer than 250,000 distinct CDR3 sequences, around 15% of which appear only once. This entry comes from a study of identical twins. Study-level points and caveats: The study found excess low generation probability among twin-shared out-of-frame alpha sequences.

This sample also belongs to another study, concerning T cells expressing NK-cell markers. From that paper: In several donors, these clonotypes also led the CD3+CD56-NKG2C+ fraction.

The receptor's source is a young woman in good health. Sequenced input: CD8+ T cells sorted from blood. The chain joins TRBV7-9 to TRBJ2-3; D perhaps matches TRBD2 (6 bases). The CDR3 bases are TGTGCCAGCAGCATCCGTTTGGGAGGACCGCAGACAGATACGCAGTATTTT. Protein product: CASSIRLGGPQTDTQYF.